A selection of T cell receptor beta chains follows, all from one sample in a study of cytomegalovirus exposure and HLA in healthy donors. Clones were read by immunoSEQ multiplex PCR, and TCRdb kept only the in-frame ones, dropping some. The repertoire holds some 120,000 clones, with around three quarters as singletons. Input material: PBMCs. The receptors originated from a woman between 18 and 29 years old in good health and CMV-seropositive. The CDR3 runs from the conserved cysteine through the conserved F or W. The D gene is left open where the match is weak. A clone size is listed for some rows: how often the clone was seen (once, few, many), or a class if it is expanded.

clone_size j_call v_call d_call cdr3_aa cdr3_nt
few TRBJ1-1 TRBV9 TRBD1 CASSVGTVTEAFF TGTGCCAGCAGCGTCGGGACAGTCACTGAAGCTTTCTTT
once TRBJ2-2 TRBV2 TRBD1 CASRDRGNTGELFF TGTGCCAGCAGGGACAGGGGTAACACCGGGGAGCTGTTTTTT
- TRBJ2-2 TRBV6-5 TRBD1 CASSYQGAGELFF TGTGCCAGCAGTTACCAGGGGGCCGGGGAGCTGTTTTTT
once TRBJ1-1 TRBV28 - CATGVMNTEAFF TGTGCCACAGGGGTCATGAACACTGAAGCTTTCTTT
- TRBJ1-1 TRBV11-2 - CASSLSRRQGMNTEAFF TGTGCCAGCAGCTTAAGTAGACGGCAGGGGATGAACACTGAAGCTTTCTTT
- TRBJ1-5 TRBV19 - CASSIGTRRGGNQPQHF TGTGCCAGTAGTATAGGGACCAGGAGGGGTGGCAATCAGCCCCAGCATTTT
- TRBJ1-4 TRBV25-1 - CASSEAINAGLNEKLFF TGTGCCAGCAGTGAAGCGATAAATGCAGGGCTTAATGAAAAACTGTTTTTT
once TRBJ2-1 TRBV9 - CASSGANEYNEQFF TGTGCCAGCAGCGGGGCCAATGAGTACAATGAGCAGTTCTTC
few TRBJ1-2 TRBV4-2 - CASSQAGVRNYGYTF TGTGCCAGCAGCCAAGCAGGGGTTCGGAACTATGGCTACACCTTC
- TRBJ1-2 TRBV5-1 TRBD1 CASTEGARDGYTF TGCGCCAGCACCGAGGGGGCGAGGGATGGCTACACCTTC
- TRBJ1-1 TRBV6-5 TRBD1 CASSSGGWYEAFF TGTGCCAGCAGTTCAGGGGGTTGGTACGAAGCTTTCTTT
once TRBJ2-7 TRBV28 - CASSPAHRAEQYF TGTGCCAGCAGTCCCGCGCACAGGGCCGAGCAGTACTTC
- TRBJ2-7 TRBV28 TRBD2 CASSIAGAGYEQYF TGTGCCAGCAGTATAGCGGGAGCAGGGTACGAGCAGTACTTC
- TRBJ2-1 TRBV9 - CASSVAGGAGEQFF TGTGCCAGCAGCGTAGCTGGGGGGGCGGGAGAGCAGTTCTTC
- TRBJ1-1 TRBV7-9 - CASSLGPGGMNTEAFF TGTGCCAGCAGCTTAGGACCAGGAGGCATGAACACTGAAGCTTTCTTT
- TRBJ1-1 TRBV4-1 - CASSPAGGTEAFF TGCGCCAGCAGCCCAGCGGGGGGTACTGAAGCTTTCTTT
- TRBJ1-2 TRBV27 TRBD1 CASSFGQGTGGYTF TGTGCCAGCAGTTTTGGACAGGGGACAGGGGGCTACACCTTC
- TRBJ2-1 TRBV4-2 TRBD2 CASSQDGTSGYNEQFF TGTGCCAGCAGCCAAGATGGGACTAGCGGCTACAATGAGCAGTTCTTC
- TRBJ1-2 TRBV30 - CAWSNAALANYGYTF TGTGCCTGGAGTAACGCCGCCTTAGCTAACTATGGCTACACCTTC
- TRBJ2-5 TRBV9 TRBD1 CASSSRTGGTQYF TGTGCCAGCAGCTCCCGGACAGGGGGCACCCAGTACTTC
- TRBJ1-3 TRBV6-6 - CASSYSAEAIYF TGTGCCAGCAGTTACAGCGCTGAGGCCATATATTTT
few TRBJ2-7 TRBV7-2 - CASRDIYGLDYEQYF TGTGCCAGCAGGGACATCTATGGGCTCGACTACGAGCAGTACTTC
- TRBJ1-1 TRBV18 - CASSSTAMNTEAFF TGTGCCAGCTCATCTACAGCCATGAACACTGAAGCTTTCTTT
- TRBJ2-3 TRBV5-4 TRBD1 CASSFLDRGLTDTQYF TGTGCCAGCAGCTTTCTGGACAGGGGACTCACAGATACGCAGTATTTT
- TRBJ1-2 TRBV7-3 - CASSLAHTNGYTF TGTGCCAGCAGCTTGGCCCATACAAATGGCTACACCTTC
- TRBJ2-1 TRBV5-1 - CASSLASSSYNEQFF TGCGCCAGCAGCCTAGCGAGTAGCTCCTACAATGAGCAGTTCTTC
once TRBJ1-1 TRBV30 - CAWAVTNTEAFF TGTGCCTGGGCCGTCACAAACACTGAAGCTTTCTTT
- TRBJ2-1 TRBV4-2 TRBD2 CASTSTSGSYNEQFF TGTGCCAGCACCTCGACTAGCGGGAGTTACAATGAGCAGTTCTTC
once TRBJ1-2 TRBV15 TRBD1 CATSRDGGGLNYGYTF TGTGCCACCAGCAGAGATGGAGGGGGCCTCAACTATGGCTACACCTTC
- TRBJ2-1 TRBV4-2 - CASSQDLRLNEQFF TGTGCCAGCAGCCAAGATCTGAGGCTGAATGAGCAGTTCTTC
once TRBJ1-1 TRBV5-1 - CASSLTGLRNTEAFF TGCGCCAGCAGCTTGACAGGCCTACGGAACACTGAAGCTTTCTTT
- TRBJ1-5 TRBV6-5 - CASSRDNSNQPQHF TGTGCCAGCAGTAGGGACAATAGCAATCAGCCCCAGCATTTT
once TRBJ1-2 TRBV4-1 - CASSQESRLRSYGYTF TGCGCCAGCAGCCAAGAGTCCAGACTAAGGAGCTATGGCTACACCTTC
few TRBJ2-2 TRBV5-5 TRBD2 CASSLSPPAGDLTGELFF TGTGCCAGCAGCTTATCACCACCAGCGGGAGATTTAACCGGGGAGCTGTTTTTT
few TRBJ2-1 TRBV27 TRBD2 CASSFLAGAHNEQFF TGTGCCAGCAGTTTCTTAGCGGGAGCCCACAATGAGCAGTTCTTC
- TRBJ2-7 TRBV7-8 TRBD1 CASSLRRDRGHEQYF TGTGCCAGCAGCCTTCGCCGGGACAGGGGCCACGAGCAGTACTTC
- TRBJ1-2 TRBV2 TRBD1 CASSARTGTEYGYTF TGTGCCAGCAGTGCCCGGACCGGGACAGAATATGGCTACACCTTC
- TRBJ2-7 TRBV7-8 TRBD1 CASSLEGQGGEQYF TGTGCCAGCAGCTTAGAGGGACAGGGGGGCGAGCAGTACTTC
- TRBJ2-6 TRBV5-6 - CASSPGVSGANVLTF TGTGCCAGCAGCCCAGGGGTGTCGGGGGCCAACGTCCTGACTTTC
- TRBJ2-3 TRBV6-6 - CASSYASTDTQYF TGTGCCAGCAGTTACGCGAGTACAGATACGCAGTATTTT